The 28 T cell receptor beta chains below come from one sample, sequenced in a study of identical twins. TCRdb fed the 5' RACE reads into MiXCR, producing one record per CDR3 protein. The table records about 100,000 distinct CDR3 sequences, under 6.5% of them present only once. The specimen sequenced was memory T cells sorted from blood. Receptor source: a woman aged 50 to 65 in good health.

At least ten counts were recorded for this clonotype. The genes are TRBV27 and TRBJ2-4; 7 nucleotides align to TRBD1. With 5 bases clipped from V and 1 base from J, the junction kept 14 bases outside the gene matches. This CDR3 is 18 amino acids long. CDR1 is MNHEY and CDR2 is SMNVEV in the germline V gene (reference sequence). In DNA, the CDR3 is TGTGCCAGCAGTCCTGTCTCCCTACAGGGGCTGGCCAAAAACATTCAGTACTTC. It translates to CASSPVSLQGLAKNIQYF.

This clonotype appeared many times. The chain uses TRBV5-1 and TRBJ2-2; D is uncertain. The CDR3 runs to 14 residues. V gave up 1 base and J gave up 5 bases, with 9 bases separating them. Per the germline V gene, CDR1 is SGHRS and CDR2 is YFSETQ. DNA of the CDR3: TGCGCCAGCAGCTTGTTAGTCCAAACCGGGGAGCTGTTTTTT. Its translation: CASSLLVQTGELFF.

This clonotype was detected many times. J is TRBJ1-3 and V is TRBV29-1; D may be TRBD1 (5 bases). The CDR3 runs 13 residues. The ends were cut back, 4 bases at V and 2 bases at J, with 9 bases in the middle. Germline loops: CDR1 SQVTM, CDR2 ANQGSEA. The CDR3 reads CSVGGGAGNTIYF. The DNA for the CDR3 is TGCAGCGTTGGGGGGGGAGCTGGAAACACCATATATTTT.

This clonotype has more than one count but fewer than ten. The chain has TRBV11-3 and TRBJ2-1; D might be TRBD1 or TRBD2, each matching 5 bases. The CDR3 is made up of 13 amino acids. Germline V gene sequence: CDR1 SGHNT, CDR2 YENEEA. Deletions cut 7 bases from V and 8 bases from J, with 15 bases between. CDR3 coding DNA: TGTGCCAGCACGTCAAGGGACGGGCATGAGCAGTTCTTC. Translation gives CASTSRDGHEQFF.

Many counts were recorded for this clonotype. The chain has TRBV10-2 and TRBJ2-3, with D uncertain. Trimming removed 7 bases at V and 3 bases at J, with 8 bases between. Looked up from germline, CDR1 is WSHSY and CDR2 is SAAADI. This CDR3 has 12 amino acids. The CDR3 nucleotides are TGCGCCAGCAAAAGTCAGACAGATACGCAGTATTTT. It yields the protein CASKSQTDTQYF.

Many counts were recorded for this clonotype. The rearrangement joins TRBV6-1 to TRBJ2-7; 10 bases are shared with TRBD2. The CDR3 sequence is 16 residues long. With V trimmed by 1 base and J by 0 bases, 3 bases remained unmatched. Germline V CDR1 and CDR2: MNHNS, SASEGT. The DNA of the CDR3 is TGTGCCAGCAGTGAAGGGACTAGCGGCCTCTCCTACGAGCAGTACTTC. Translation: CASSEGTSGLSYEQYF.

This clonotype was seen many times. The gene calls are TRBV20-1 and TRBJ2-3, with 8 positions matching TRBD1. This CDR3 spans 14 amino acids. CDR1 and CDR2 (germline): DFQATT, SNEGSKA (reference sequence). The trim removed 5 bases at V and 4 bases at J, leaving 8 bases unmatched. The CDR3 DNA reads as TGCAGTGCTTCGGACAGGGTCATCGCAGATACGCAGTATTTT. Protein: CSASDRVIADTQYF.

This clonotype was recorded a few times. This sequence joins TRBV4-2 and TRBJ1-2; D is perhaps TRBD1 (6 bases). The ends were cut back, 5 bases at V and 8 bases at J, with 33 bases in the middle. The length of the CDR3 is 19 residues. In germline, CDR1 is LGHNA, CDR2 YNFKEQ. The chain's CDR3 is CASSSLGGKGRLESRGYTF. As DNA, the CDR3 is TGTGCCAGCAGCTCCCTAGGGGGAAAGGGGCGACTTGAATCTAGGGGCTACACCTTC.

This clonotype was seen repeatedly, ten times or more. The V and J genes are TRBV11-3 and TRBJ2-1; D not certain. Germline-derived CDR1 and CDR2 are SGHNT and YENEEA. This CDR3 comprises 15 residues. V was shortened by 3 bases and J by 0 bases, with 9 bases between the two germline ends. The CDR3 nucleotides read TGTGCCAGCAGCTTTTTTGAAAACTCCTACAATGAGCAGTTCTTC. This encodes CASSFFENSYNEQFF.

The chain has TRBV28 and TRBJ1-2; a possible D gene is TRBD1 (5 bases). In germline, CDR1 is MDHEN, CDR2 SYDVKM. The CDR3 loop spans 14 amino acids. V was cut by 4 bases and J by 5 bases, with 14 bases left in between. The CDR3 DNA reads TGTGCCAGCAGTTCCGCCGACAGAAGATATGGCTACACCTTC. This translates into CASSSADRRYGYTF.

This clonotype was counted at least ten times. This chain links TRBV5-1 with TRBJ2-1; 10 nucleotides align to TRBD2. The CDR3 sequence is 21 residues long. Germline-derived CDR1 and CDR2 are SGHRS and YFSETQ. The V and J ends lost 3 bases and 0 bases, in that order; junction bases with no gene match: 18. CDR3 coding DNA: TGCGCCAGCAGCTCCGACTTTTCAGCGGGAGGGCTGAGGAGCTCCTACAATGAGCAGTTCTTC. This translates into CASSSDFSAGGLRSSYNEQFF.

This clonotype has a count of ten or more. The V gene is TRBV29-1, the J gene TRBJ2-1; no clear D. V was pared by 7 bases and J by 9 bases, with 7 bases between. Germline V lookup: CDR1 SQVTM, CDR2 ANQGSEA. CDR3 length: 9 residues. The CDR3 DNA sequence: TGCAGCGCGGGTACTGAGCAGTTCTTC. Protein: CSAGTEQFF.

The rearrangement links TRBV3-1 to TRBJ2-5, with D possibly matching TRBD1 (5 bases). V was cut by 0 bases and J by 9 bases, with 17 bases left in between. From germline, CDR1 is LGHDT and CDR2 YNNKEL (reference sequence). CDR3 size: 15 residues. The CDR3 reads CASSQDTKRIRAQYF. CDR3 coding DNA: TGTGCCAGCAGCCAAGATACCAAACGTATCAGGGCCCAGTACTTC.

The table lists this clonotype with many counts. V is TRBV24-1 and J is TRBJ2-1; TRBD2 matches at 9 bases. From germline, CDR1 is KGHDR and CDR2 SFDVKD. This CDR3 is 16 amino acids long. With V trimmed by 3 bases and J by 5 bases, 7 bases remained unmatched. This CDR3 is CATSDPGGTSHNEQFF. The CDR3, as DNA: TGTGCCACCAGTGATCCAGGAGGGACTAGCCACAATGAGCAGTTCTTC.

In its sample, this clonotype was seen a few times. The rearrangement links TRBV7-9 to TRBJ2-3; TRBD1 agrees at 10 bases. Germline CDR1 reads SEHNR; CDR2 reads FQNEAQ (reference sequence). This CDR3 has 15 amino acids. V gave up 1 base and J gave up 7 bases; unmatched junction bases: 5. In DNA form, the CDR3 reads TGTGCCAGCAGCTTAGGCGACAGGGGGCGAAATACGCAGTATTTT. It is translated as CASSLGDRGRNTQYF.

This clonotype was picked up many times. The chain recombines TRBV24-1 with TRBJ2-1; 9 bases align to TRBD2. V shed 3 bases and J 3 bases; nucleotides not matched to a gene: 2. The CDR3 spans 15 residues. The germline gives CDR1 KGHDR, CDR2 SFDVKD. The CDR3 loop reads CATSDSGRFYNEQFF. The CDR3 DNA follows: TGTGCCACCAGTGATAGCGGGAGGTTCTACAATGAGCAGTTCTTC.

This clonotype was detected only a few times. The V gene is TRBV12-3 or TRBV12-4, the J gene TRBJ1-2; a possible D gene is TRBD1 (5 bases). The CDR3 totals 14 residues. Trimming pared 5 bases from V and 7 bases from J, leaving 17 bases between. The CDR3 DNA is TGTGCCAGCAGTCCCGGGACTGCCTTTTTTGGCTACACCTTC. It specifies CASSPGTAFFGYTF.

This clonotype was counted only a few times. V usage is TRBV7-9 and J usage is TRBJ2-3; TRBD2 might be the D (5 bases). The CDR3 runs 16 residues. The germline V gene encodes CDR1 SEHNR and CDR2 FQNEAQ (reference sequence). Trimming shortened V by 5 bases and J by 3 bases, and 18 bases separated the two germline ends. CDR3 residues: CASSAGTARVTDTQYF. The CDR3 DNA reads TGTGCCAGCAGCGCGGGTACGGCGAGAGTTACAGATACGCAGTATTTT. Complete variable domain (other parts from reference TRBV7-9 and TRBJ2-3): DTGVSQNPRHKITKRGQNVTFRCDPISEHNRLYWYRQTLGQGPEFLTYFQNEAQLEKSRLLSDRFSAERPKGSFSTLEIQRTEQGDSAMYLCASSAGTARVTDTQYFGPGTRLTVL.

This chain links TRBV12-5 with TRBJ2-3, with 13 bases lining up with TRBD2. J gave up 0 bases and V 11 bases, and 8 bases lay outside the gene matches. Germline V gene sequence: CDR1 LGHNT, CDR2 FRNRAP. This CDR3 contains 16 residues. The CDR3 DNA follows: TGTGCTTATGGACTAGCGGGAGCGGCTAGCACAGATACGCAGTATTTT. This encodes CAYGLAGAASTDTQYF.

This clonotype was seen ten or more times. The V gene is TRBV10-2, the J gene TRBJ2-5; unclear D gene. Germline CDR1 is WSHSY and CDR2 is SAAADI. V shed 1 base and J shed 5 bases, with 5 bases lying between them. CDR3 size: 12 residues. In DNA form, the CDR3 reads TGCGCCAGCAGTGAGTGGGCGGAGACCCAGTACTTC. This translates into CASSEWAETQYF.

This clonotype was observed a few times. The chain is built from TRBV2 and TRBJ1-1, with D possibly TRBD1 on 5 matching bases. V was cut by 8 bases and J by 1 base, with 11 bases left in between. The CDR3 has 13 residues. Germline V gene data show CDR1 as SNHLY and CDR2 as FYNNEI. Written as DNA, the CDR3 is TGTGCCAGCCTGCTCGGGGCGAACACTGAAGCTTTCTTT. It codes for CASLLGANTEAFF.

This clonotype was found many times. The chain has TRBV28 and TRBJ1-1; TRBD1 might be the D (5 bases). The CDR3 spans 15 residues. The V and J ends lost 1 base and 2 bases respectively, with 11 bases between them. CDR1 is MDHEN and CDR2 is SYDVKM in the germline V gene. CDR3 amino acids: CASSLYPGINTEAFF. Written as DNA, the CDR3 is TGTGCCAGCAGTTTATATCCAGGGATCAACACTGAAGCTTTCTTT.

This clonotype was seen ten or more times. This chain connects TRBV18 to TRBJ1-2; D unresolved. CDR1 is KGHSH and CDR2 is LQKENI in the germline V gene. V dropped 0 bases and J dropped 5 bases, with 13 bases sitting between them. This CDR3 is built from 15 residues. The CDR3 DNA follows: TGTGCCAGCTCACCACCCAGCGAGAGGGAGTATGGCTACACCTTC. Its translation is CASSPPSEREYGYTF.

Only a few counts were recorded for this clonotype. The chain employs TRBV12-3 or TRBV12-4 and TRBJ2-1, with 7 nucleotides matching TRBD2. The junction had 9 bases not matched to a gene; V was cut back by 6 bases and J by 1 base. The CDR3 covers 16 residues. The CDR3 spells CASSPVGGRSYNEQFF. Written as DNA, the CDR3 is TGTGCCAGCAGCCCGGTCGGCGGGAGATCCTACAATGAGCAGTTCTTC.

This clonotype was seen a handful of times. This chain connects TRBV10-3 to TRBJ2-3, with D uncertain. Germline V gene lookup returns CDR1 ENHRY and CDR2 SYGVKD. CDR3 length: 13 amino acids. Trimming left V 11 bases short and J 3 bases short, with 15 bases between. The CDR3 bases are TGTGCCGCCCGGGCCTCCGGGACAGATACGCAGTATTTT. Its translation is CAARASGTDTQYF.

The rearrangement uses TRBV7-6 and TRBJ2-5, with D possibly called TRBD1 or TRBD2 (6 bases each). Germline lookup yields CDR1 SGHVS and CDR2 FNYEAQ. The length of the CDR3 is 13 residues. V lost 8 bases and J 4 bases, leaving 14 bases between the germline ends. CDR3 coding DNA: TGTGCCAGCGGGGGGCCCAGTGGAGAGACCCAGTACTTC. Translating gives CASGGPSGETQYF.

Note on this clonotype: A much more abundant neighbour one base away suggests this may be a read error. The CDR3 protein is CASSWETETQYF. DNA for the CDR3: TGTGCCAGCAGTTGGGAGACCGAAACGCAGTATTTT. The chain combines TRBV6-2 or TRBV6-3 with TRBJ2-3; a possible D gene is TRBD2 (5 bases). The V end was cut by 4 bases, the J end by 9 bases, with 11 bases between. The germline gives CDR1 MNHEY, CDR2 SVGEGT. This CDR3 contains 12 residues.

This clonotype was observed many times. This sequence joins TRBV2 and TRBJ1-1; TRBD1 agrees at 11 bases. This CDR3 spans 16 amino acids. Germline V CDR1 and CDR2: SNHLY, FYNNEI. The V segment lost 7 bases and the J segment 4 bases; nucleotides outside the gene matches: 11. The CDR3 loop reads CASTGQGAHGGTEAFF. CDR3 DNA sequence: TGTGCCAGCACTGGACAGGGGGCGCATGGTGGCACTGAAGCTTTCTTT.